This record looks at one T cell receptor (beta chain) sequence and its context. Its antigen is unidentified. Germline CDR1 is LNHNV and CDR2 is YYDKDF (reference sequence). The CDR3 runs to 13 residues. V was trimmed by 5 bases and J by 5 bases, leaving 12 bases between them. The sample originates from a study of identical twins. Study outcomes and limitations: Where out-of-frame alpha sequences were twin-shared, they showed excess low generation probability.

TCRdb independently ran MiXCR on the 5' RACE reads; one entry per CDR3 protein. There are about 720,000 distinct CDR3 sequences in the sample; approximately 18% occur only once, and around 13% lies in the top ten. The data also belong to a second study, concerning T cells expressing NK-cell markers. That source notes: Of CD8+ T cells, roughly 1.0-7.5% belonged to dominant NKG2C+ clonotypes in roughly 6 donors.

The clonotype originates from a woman between 18 and 30 years old in good health. The sequencing sample was made of PBMCs. This chain uses TRBV15 with TRBJ1-1, with a weak D call TRBD1 (6 bases). The CDR3 reads CATSPDRTTEAFF. DNA for the CDR3: TGTGCCACCAGCCCGGACAGAACTACTGAAGCTTTCTTT.